This T cell receptor (beta chain) was found in a study of shared clonotypes between healthy human individuals. As for the study in general: CD8 memory received one plate per donor, CD8 naive two, CD4 memory three and CD4 naive three.

The data were produced by immunoSEQ multiplex PCR, yet TCRdb's version contains in-frame clones alone and is incomplete. The data contain 2.3 million or so clones, 90% to 95% of them seen just once; the ten biggest clones take up around 0.4%. The CDR3 totals 15 residues. V was pared by 4 bases and J by 7 bases, with 7 bases of the junction left unmatched. From germline, CDR1 is ENHRY and CDR2 SYGVKD. The table lists this clone with a count of one. Antigen: not known. General study results and limits: Naive CD4 clonotype sharing across a few donors was about 5%.

This chain joins TRBV10-3 and TRBJ2-2; 9 bases line up with TRBD2. The sample comprised naive CD4+ T cells from PBMCs. Regarding subset: CD45RA+ positively selected. The receptor comes from a man between 18 and 29 years old in good health. Some clones in this sample may be carry-over from other donors' samples. As DNA, the CDR3 is TGTGCCATCAGTGGGACTAGCGAGAGGATCGGGGAGCTGTTTTTT. It is translated as CAISGTSERIGELFF.